The 26 T cell receptor beta chains below were found in one sample sequenced in a study of blood T cell repertoires in COVID-19. Assay used: immunoSEQ multiplex PCR; TCRdb lists only in-frame clones, some missing. The profile shows more than 250,000 clones, roughly 88% of them singletons. The sequenced material came from PBMCs or T cells enriched from blood (not recorded which). Receptors were obtained from a man aged 25-45 years who had recovered from COVID-19.

The genes are TRBV7-8 and TRBJ1-1; D remains ambiguous. Trimming pared 0 bases from V and 0 bases from J, leaving 8 bases between. Germline values: CDR1 SGHVS, CDR2 FQNEAQ. The length of the CDR3 is 15 residues. The CDR3 region is CASSLAEGLNTEAFF. The DNA for the CDR3 is TGTGCCAGCAGCTTAGCAGAGGGTTTGAACACTGAAGCTTTCTTT. The full variable domain, completed using reference TRBV7-8 and TRBJ1-1, is GAGVSQSPRYKVAKRGQDVALRCDPISGHVSLFWYQQALGQGPEFLTYFQNEAQLDKSGLPSDRFFAERPEGSVSTLKIQRTQQEDSAVYLCASSLAEGLNTEAFFGQGTRLTVV.

The rearrangement joins TRBV5-1 to TRBJ2-3; 7 bases match TRBD1. Looked up from germline, CDR1 is SGHRS and CDR2 is YFSETQ. The CDR3 covers 14 residues. Trimming removed 4 bases from V and 2 bases from J; junction bases left unmatched: 4. The CDR3 region is CASSPGQNTDTQYF. CDR3 nucleotide sequence: TGCGCCAGCAGCCCGGGACAGAACACAGATACGCAGTATTTT.

CDR3 protein: CAWSGLSQHLHF. The CDR3 nucleotides read TGTGCCTGGAGTGGGCTGTCCCAACACCTCCACTTT. J is TRBJ1-6 and V is TRBV30, with unresolved D. This CDR3 has 12 residues. Deletions cut 1 base from V and 15 bases from J, with 13 bases between. CDR1 GTSNPN and CDR2 SVGIG come from the germline V gene (reference sequence).

The genes are TRBV6-5 and TRBJ1-2; TRBD1 matches at 9 bases. V was clipped by 6 bases and J by 5 bases; unmatched bases: 10. The CDR3 spans 15 residues. Looked up from germline, CDR1 is MNHEY and CDR2 is SVGAGI. As DNA, the CDR3 is TGTGCCAGCAGAATCAACCGGGACAGGGTGTATGGCTACACCTTC. Protein sequence: CASRINRDRVYGYTF.

The CDR3 reads CASSYGQGWDEQYF. CDR3 DNA: TGTGCCAGCAGCTACGGACAGGGTTGGGACGAGCAGTACTTC. The chain carries TRBV9 and TRBJ2-7; 8 bases are shared with TRBD1. V shed 4 bases, J shed 5 bases, and the junction held 8 bases outside the gene matches. This CDR3 has 14 amino acids. CDR1 and CDR2 (germline): SGDLS, YYNGEE. The variable domain in full, with the rest retrieved from reference TRBV9 and TRBJ2-7, is DSGVTQTPKHLITATGQRVTLRCSPRSGDLSVYWYQQSLDQGLQFLIQYYNGEERAKGNILERFSAQQFPDLHSELNLSSLELGDSALYFCASSYGQGWDEQYFGPGTRLTVT.

The gene calls are TRBV5-4 and TRBJ1-2; perhaps TRBD1 as D (6 bases). The CDR3 spans 13 residues. Deletions cut 5 bases from V and 5 bases from J, with 13 bases between. Germline V gene sequence: CDR1 SGHNT, CDR2 YYREEE (reference sequence). CDR3 nucleotide sequence: TGTGCCAGCAGAACGACAGGTCGATATGGCTACACCTTC. It encodes CASRTTGRYGYTF.

CDR3 amino acids: CASTVTGSLNTGELFF. CDR3 coding DNA: TGTGCCAGCACCGTCACAGGGAGCCTAAACACCGGGGAGCTGTTTTTT. J is TRBJ2-2 and V is TRBV7-2; maybe TRBD1 (6 bases). Trimming took off 7 bases at V and 2 bases at J, with 17 bases between the two ends. CDR3 length: 16 residues. Germline-derived CDR1 and CDR2 are SGHTA and FQGNSA.

The chain links TRBV3-1 (or the pseudogene TRBV3-2) to TRBJ2-7; 8 nucleotides align to TRBD1. Per the germline V gene, CDR1 is LGHDT and CDR2 is YNNKEL (reference sequence). V lost 0 bases, J lost 2 bases, and 6 bases stayed unmatched. The length of the CDR3 is 16 residues. The CDR3 region has the DNA TGTGCCAGCAGCCAAGATCCAGGGGGCTCAACCTACGAGCAGTACTTC. Encoded protein: CASSQDPGGSTYEQYF.

The chain is built from TRBV21-1 and TRBJ1-3; no check of the table's D call, TRBD1, against the DNA was made. TRBV21-1 is a pseudogene segment. The CDR3 is 14 residues long. The CDR3 loop reads CASSKERQGNTIYF. The CDR3 DNA is TGTGCCAGCAGCAAAGAGCGACAGGGAAACACCATATATTTT.

The chain is built from TRBV19 and TRBJ1-6; 7 bases fit TRBD1. This CDR3 comprises 15 residues. Germline V lookup: CDR1 LNHDA, CDR2 SQIVND (reference sequence). With 6 bases clipped from V and 5 bases from J, the junction kept 7 bases outside the gene matches. The CDR3 coding sequence is TGTGCCAGTAGCCGATCGGGGACAGATAATTCACCCCTCCACTTT. Translation: CASSRSGTDNSPLHF.

The rearrangement links TRBV7-9 to TRBJ1-1; D call uncertain. The ends were cut back, 3 bases at V and 3 bases at J, with 14 bases in the middle. The CDR3 contains 15 residues. Germline V gene sequence: CDR1 SEHNR, CDR2 FQNEAQ (reference sequence). The CDR3 DNA follows: TGTGCCAGCAGCTTTTATACAGAGAGGGACACTGAAGCTTTCTTT. The encoded protein is CASSFYTERDTEAFF.

For the CDR3, the DNA is TGCGCCAGCAGCCAGCGACAGGGGAACACTGAAGCTTTCTTT. Amino acids: CASSQRQGNTEAFF. The chain joins TRBV5-1 to TRBJ1-1; TRBD1 aligns across 7 bases. CDR3 length equals 14 residues. Germline CDR1 reads SGHRS; CDR2 reads YFSETQ. V dropped 4 bases and J dropped 1; count of bases not matched to a gene: 4. The entire variable domain, with the rest obtained from reference TRBV5-1 and TRBJ1-1, is as follows: KAGVTQTPRYLIKTRGQQVTLSCSPISGHRSVSWYQQTPGQGLQFLFEYFSETQRNKGNFPGRFSGRQFSNSRSEMNVSTLELGDSALYLCASSQRQGNTEAFFGQGTRLTVV.

The chain combines TRBV6-6 with TRBJ2-7, with D unresolved. This CDR3 is built from 13 residues. Germline CDR1 MNHNY, CDR2 SVGAGI (reference sequence). The V end was cut by 2 bases, the J end by 6 bases, with 11 bases between. In DNA, the CDR3 is TGTGCCAGCAGTTACCCGGGTTTGGGCGAGCAGTACTTC. Protein sequence: CASSYPGLGEQYF.

This chain joins TRBV18 and TRBJ2-7, with D possibly being TRBD1 (6 bases). Germline V gene lookup returns CDR1 KGHSH and CDR2 LQKENI. This CDR3 comprises 16 residues. Between the trimmed V and J ends, which lost 2 bases and 0 bases, there was a span of 14 bases. CDR3 nucleotides: TGTGCCAGCTCACCATCCCAGGGGCCCCTCTCCTACGAGCAGTACTTC. Its protein product is CASSPSQGPLSYEQYF.

The CDR3 DNA follows: TGTGCCAGCAGCTTAGGTTCAAGTGGCGGGGTGTTCGCTTTCTTT. Its protein product is CASSLGSSGGVFAFF. The chain links TRBV7-9 to TRBJ1-1; unclear D gene. This CDR3 is built from 15 residues. Trimming took 1 base from V and 11 from J, leaving 20 bases between them. Germline V gene lookup returns CDR1 SEHNR and CDR2 FQNEAQ (reference sequence).

V usage is TRBV14 and J usage is TRBJ2-5, with 7 nucleotides matching TRBD2. J was trimmed by 5 bases and V by 3 bases; bases with no gene match: 21. The CDR3 loop spans 19 amino acids. In germline, CDR1 is SGHDN, CDR2 FVKESK. CDR3 DNA sequence: TGTGCCAGCAGCCAGGGGGGGAGCGGTTTCGGCCCCCGGCGGGAGACCCAGTACTTC. Its protein is CASSQGGSGFGPRRETQYF.

This chain links TRBV7-2 with TRBJ1-1; no clear D. Germline V gene data show CDR1 as SGHTA and CDR2 as FQGNSA. This CDR3 has 14 residues. V lost 2 bases and J 4 bases, leaving 11 bases between the germline ends. For the CDR3, the DNA is TGTGCCAGCAGCTTATATCCAGGAAGCACTGAAGCTTTCTTT. Translated: CASSLYPGSTEAFF. Drawing the rest from reference TRBV7-2 and TRBJ1-1, the complete variable domain is GAGVSQSPSNKVTEKGKDVELRCDPISGHTALYWYRQSLGQGLEFLIYFQGNSAPDKSGLPSDRFSAERTGGSVSTLTIQRTQQEDSAVYLCASSLYPGSTEAFFGQGTRLTVV.

The rearrangement links TRBV11-2 to TRBJ1-5, with TRBD1 matching 10 bases. CDR3 length equals 17 residues. With V trimmed by 5 bases and J by 0 bases, 7 bases remained unmatched. Germline V gene data show CDR1 as SGHAT and CDR2 as FQNNGV. This chain's CDR3 is CASSTDRTGGSNQPQHF. The CDR3 bases are TGTGCCAGCAGCACCGACCGGACAGGGGGTAGCAATCAGCCCCAGCATTTT.

The gene calls are TRBV9 and TRBJ2-7; TRBD1 might be the D (6 bases). Per the germline V gene, CDR1 is SGDLS and CDR2 is YYNGEE. The CDR3 runs 14 residues. Trimming removed 3 bases at V and 6 bases at J, with 16 bases between. The CDR3 region is CASSAGTRSFEQYF. The CDR3 coding sequence is TGTGCCAGCAGCGCCGGGACAAGGAGCTTCGAGCAGTACTTC.

This chain joins TRBV3-1 (or the pseudogene TRBV3-2) and TRBJ2-1; TRBD2 might be the D (6 bases). Germline assignment: CDR1 LGHDT and CDR2 YNNKEL (reference sequence). V shed 4 bases and J shed 6 bases, with 7 bases lying between them. This CDR3 has 12 residues. The CDR3 is CASSRLGNEQFF. The CDR3, as DNA: TGTGCCAGCAGCCGACTAGGCAATGAGCAGTTCTTC.

This clone was seen ten or more times. The chain joins TRBV9 to TRBJ2-3; 7 bases fit TRBD2. This CDR3 contains 15 residues. Trimming cost V 0 bases and J 6 bases; bases outside gene matches: 7. The germline V gene encodes CDR1 SGDLS and CDR2 YYNGEE. CDR3 nucleotide sequence: TGTGCCAGCAGCGTAGGCGGGGGACCCTTGGATACGCAGTATTTT. It translates to CASSVGGGPLDTQYF.

This clone appeared once. The chain couples TRBV7-9 to TRBJ1-2; D gene uncertain. Trimming removed 1 base at V and 1 base at J, with 10 bases between. Germline V gene sequence: CDR1 SEHNR, CDR2 FQNEAQ (reference sequence). This CDR3 has 15 amino acids. CDR3 coding DNA: TGTGCCAGCAGCTTAGGTGGAGGGAGTAACTATGGCTACACCTTC. Residues: CASSLGGGSNYGYTF.

This rearrangement joins TRBV5-6 to TRBJ2-1; D is perhaps TRBD1 (6 bases). This CDR3 has 13 residues. Germline loops: CDR1 SGHDT, CDR2 YYEEEE. Trimming stripped 6 bases from V and 6 bases from J, with 13 bases between. This CDR3 is CASTVQGLNEQFF. The CDR3 DNA is TGTGCCAGCACAGTCCAGGGGCTCAATGAGCAGTTCTTC.

The V and J genes are TRBV5-6 and TRBJ2-3; TRBD2 aligns across 9 bases. The V gene's germline CDR1 is SGHDT and CDR2 YYEEEE. V trimming: 4 bases; J trimming: 4 bases; junction bases outside the gene matches: 4. This CDR3 has 14 amino acids. CDR3 amino acids: CASSRGGAPDTQYF. DNA for the CDR3: TGTGCCAGCAGCCGCGGGGGGGCCCCAGATACGCAGTATTTT.

This clone occurred once. The chain couples TRBV7-2 to TRBJ2-7; 10 nucleotides match TRBD1. V lost 6 bases, J lost 5 bases, and 10 bases stayed unmatched. In germline, CDR1 is SGHTA, CDR2 FQGNSA. The CDR3 is made up of 15 amino acids. Here the CDR3 DNA reads TGTGCCAGCAGTTTGAAGACAGGGGGCGTTGACGAGCAGTACTTC. Translation gives CASSLKTGGVDEQYF.

The CDR3 reads CASSPNEAASYEQYF. In DNA, the CDR3 is TGTGCCAGCTCACCAAACGAGGCAGCTTCCTACGAGCAGTACTTC. The V and J genes are TRBV18 and TRBJ2-7, with D uncertain. CDR3 length equals 15 residues. Trimming stripped 2 bases from V and 1 base from J, with 12 bases between. Germline-derived CDR1 and CDR2 are KGHSH and LQKENI.